A selection of T cell receptor beta chains follows, all from one sample in a study of T cells in localized non-small cell lung cancer. Some clones are missing from TCRdb's copy, which holds only in-frame ones; the method was immunoSEQ multiplex PCR. The data show approximately 52,000 clones, 70% to 85% seen once. Specimen: peripheral blood, collected before any cancer treatment. The receptors stem from a man aged 35-75 years with stage I squamous cell lung carcinoma. Each CDR3 is given with its conserved first and last residue. Each record gives: clone size, D gene, J gene, V gene, CDR3 protein, CDR3 DNA. D genes are given only for firm matches. Size is stated for part of the rows, as once, few or many counts, or as a class when the clone is expanded.

>NA|TRBD1|TRBJ1-1|TRBV28
CASSSRQGALNTEAFF
TGTGCCAGCAGCAGCAGACAGGGGGCGTTGAACACTGAAGCTTTCTTT
>NA|NA|TRBJ2-7|TRBV27
CASTVRADSYEQYF
TGTGCCAGCACCGTGAGGGCCGATTCCTACGAGCAGTACTTC
>NA|TRBD1|TRBJ1-1|TRBV10-3
CATETGGGTKSRGAFF
TGTGCCACCGAAACAGGGGGCGGAACCAAATCCCGGGGAGCTTTCTTT
>NA|TRBD1|TRBJ2-1|TRBV10-2
CASTTGGSNEQFF
TGCGCCAGCACCACAGGGGGCTCCAATGAGCAGTTCTTC
>many|NA|TRBJ2-2|TRBV5-4
CASRTENTGELFF
TGTGCCAGCAGGACAGAGAACACCGGGGAGCTGTTTTTT
>NA|TRBD1|TRBJ1-2|TRBV15
CATSLHEGTGGAYTF
TGTGCCACCAGCCTTCATGAGGGGACAGGGGGAGCCTACACCTTC
>NA|NA|TRBJ1-2|TRBV6-6
CASSYSSGQNYGYTF
TGTGCCAGCAGTTACTCGAGCGGACAGAACTATGGCTACACCTTC
>NA|NA|TRBJ2-1|TRBV15
CATSRAGAEFQQFF
TGTGCCACCAGCAGAGCCGGAGCAGAGTTCCAGCAGTTCTTC
>NA|NA|TRBJ2-7|TRBV18
CASSSRDEQYF
TGTGCCAGCTCATCCAGGGACGAGCAGTACTTC
>NA|NA|TRBJ2-5|TRBV5-1
CASSSGLPGTQYFVTQYF
NA
>NA|NA|TRBJ1-2|TRBV7-2
CASTPPGLNYGYTF
TGTGCCAGCACCCCGCCGGGTCTGAACTATGGCTACACCTTC
>NA|NA|TRBJ1-2|TRBV28
CATPRGGAQNGYTF
TGTGCCACTCCTCGGGGGGGCGCTCAGAATGGCTACACCTTC
>once|NA|TRBJ2-3|TRBV6-1
CASSELPGADTQYF
TGTGCCAGCAGTGAACTCCCGGGGGCAGATACGCAGTATTTT
>NA|TRBD1|TRBJ2-7|TRBV19
CASSISGTELYEQYF
TGTGCCAGTAGTATCTCCGGGACAGAACTCTACGAGCAGTACTTC
>NA|TRBD1|TRBJ1-5|TRBV6-5
CASRQGDQPQHF
TGTGCCAGCAGACAGGGGGATCAGCCCCAGCATTTT
>once|NA|TRBJ1-6|TRBV30
CAWSRTSSYNSPLHF
TGTGCCTGGAGTCGGACAAGCTCCTATAATTCACCCCTCCACTTT
>few|NA|TRBJ1-2|TRBV6-5
CASGWQGVDGYTF
TGTGCCAGCGGTTGGCAGGGAGTCGATGGCTACACCTTC
>NA|TRBD1|TRBJ1-2|TRBV18
CASSTTGGSSNYGYTF
TGTGCCAGCTCAACGACAGGGGGTTCCAGTAACTATGGCTACACCTTC
>NA|NA|TRBJ1-6|TRBV11-2
CASSGTSSYNSPLHF
TGTGCCAGCAGCGGTACTAGCTCCTATAATTCACCCCTCCACTTT
>once|NA|TRBJ2-7|TRBV6-5
CASSYSRPDSEQYF
TGTGCCAGCAGTTACTCCAGACCCGATTCGGAGCAGTACTTC
>NA|TRBD2|TRBJ2-1|TRBV19
CASSIVGRGLINEQFF
TGTGCCAGTAGTATAGTGGGGCGGGGGTTAATCAATGAGCAGTTCTTC
>once|NA|TRBJ1-5|TRBV4-2
CASSQDRVSNQPQHF
TGTGCCAGCAGCCAAGACAGGGTTTCCAATCAGCCCCAGCATTTT
>NA|NA|TRBJ1-2|TRBV10-2
CASSERGNNGYTF
TGCGCCAGCAGTGAACGGGGAAACAATGGCTACACCTTC
>NA|TRBD1|TRBJ2-7|TRBV28
CASLRGLSYEQYF
TGTGCCAGCTTAAGGGGGCTCTCCTACGAGCAGTACTTC
>NA|NA|TRBJ2-7|TRBV18
CASSPRGNEQYF
TGTGCCAGCTCACCAAGGGGGAACGAGCAGTACTTC
>NA|NA|TRBJ1-2|TRBV6-6
CASSAQEFYGYTF
TGTGCCAGCAGTGCTCAGGAGTTCTATGGCTACACCTTC
>NA|NA|TRBJ1-2|TRBV6-5
CASSEVDIYGYTF
TGTGCCAGCAGTGAAGTAGACATCTATGGCTACACCTTC
>NA|NA|TRBJ2-1|TRBV7-9
CASSLELDAGNEQFF
TGTGCCAGCAGCTTAGAACTGGATGCAGGGAATGAGCAGTTCTTC
>few|NA|TRBJ2-7|TRBV6-6
CAAARGSLNDEQYF
TGTGCCGCTGCGAGGGGTTCATTAAATGACGAGCAGTACTTC
>NA|NA|TRBJ1-4|TRBV4-2
CASSQGWRGESEKLFF
TGTGCCAGCAGCCAGGGGTGGAGGGGTGAAAGTGAAAAACTGTTTTTT
>NA|TRBD1|TRBJ1-5|TRBV19
CASSMSRGGNQPQHF
TGTGCCAGTAGTATGAGCAGGGGGGGAAATCAGCCCCAGCATTTT
>NA|NA|TRBJ2-2|TRBV7-9
CASSFLPGGSNTGELFF
TGTGCCAGCAGCTTCCTCCCGGGTGGGTCGAACACCGGGGAGCTGTTTTTT
>NA|NA|TRBJ2-1|TRBV7-7
CASSLAPQGEQFF
TGTGCTAGCAGCTTAGCGCCTCAGGGTGAGCAGTTCTTC
>NA|TRBD1|TRBJ1-2|TRBV18
CASSPLPPKGTGKGYGYTF
TGTGCCAGCTCACCACTCCCCCCGAAAGGGACAGGGAAAGGCTATGGCTACACCTTC
>NA|TRBD1|TRBJ2-2|TRBV11-1
CASSQGQGTGELFF
TGTGCCAGCAGCCAGGGACAGGGAACGGGGGAGCTGTTTTTT
>NA|TRBD1|TRBJ2-7|TRBV19
CASSRAGQGDFYEQYF
TGTGCCAGCTCCCGCGCAGGACAGGGAGACTTCTACGAGCAGTACTTC
>NA|NA|TRBJ1-1|TRBV29-1
CSVGTPGMNTEAFF
TGCAGCGTTGGAACCCCCGGCATGAACACTGAAGCTTTCTTT
>medium-sized|TRBD1|TRBJ2-2|TRBV6-1
CASILTGDTGELFF
TGTGCCAGCATATTAACAGGGGACACCGGGGAGCTGTTTTTT
>NA|TRBD1|TRBJ2-5|TRBV7-2
CASSPRQGRQTQYF
TGTGCCAGCAGCCCGCGACAGGGGAGGCAGACCCAGTACTTC
>NA|NA|TRBJ2-1|TRBV7-8
CASSPPLRSSSSYNEQFF
TGTGCCAGCAGCCCACCTTTGCGATCGAGCAGCTCCTACAATGAGCAGTTCTTC
>NA|NA|TRBJ2-7|TRBV11-2
CASSPRHGPYEQYF
TGTGCCAGCAGCCCACGACACGGTCCCTACGAGCAGTACTTC
>NA|TRBD1|TRBJ2-7|TRBV7-8
CASSPGQGGQYF
TGTGCCAGCAGCCCCGGACAGGGCGGGCAGTACTTC
>NA|NA|TRBJ1-2|TRBV27
CASSFKGYGYTF
TGTGCCAGCAGTTTTAAAGGCTATGGCTACACCTTC